Included here is one T cell receptor beta chain sequence, with context. This entry comes from a study of control samples from healthy donors and cancer patients. The CDR3 covers 12 residues. Germline loops: CDR1 ENHRY, CDR2 SYGVKD. V lost 11 bases to trimming and J lost 5 bases; unmatched junction nucleotides: 5. Using immunoSEQ multiplex PCR, the repertoire was profiled, and TCRdb retains in-frame clones only, with some absent. This table holds approximately 140,000 clones, about 90% found once. The sample consisted of blood. The chain employs TRBV10-3 and TRBJ1-2; TRBD1 matches 10 bases. The sequence derives from a man aged 18-30 years in good health. For the CDR3, the DNA is TGTGCCTCCATGGGACAGGGGTATGGCTACACCTTC. Translating gives CASMGQGYGYTF.